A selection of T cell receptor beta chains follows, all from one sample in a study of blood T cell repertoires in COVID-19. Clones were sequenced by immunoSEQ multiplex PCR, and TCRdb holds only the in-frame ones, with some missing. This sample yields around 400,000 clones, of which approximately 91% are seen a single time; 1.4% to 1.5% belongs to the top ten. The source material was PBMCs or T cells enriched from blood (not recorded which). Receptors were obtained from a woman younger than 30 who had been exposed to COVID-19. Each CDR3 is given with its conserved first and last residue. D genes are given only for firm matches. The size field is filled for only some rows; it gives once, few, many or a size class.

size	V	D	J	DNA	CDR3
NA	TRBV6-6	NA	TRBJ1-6	TGTGCCAGCAGTTACGGAGGGGAAATGAATTCACCCCTCCACTTT	CASSYGGEMNSPLHF
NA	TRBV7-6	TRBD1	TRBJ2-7	TGTGCCAGCAGCTTAGGGCCCCCGGGACAGGTCCCCTACGAGCAGTACTTC	CASSLGPPGQVPYEQYF
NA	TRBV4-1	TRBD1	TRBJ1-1	TGCGCCAGCAGCCAGGCTGGGACAGGGGGCAGGACTGAAGCTTTCTTT	CASSQAGTGGRTEAFF
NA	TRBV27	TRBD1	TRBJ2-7	TGTGCCAGCAGTCCCCGCGCTCCGGGACAGGGGCCCTACGAGCAGTACTTC	CASSPRAPGQGPYEQYF
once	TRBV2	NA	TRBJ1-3	TGTGCCAGCAGTGAAGCGTTGGACTTTCCTGGAAACACCATATATTTT	CASSEALDFPGNTIYF
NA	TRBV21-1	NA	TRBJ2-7	TGTGCCTTCACCTACGAGCAGTACTTC	CAFTYEQYF
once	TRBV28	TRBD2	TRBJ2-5	TGTGCCAGCAGTTTAGGAACCGCGGGACTACAAGAGACCCAGTACTTC	CASSLGTAGLQETQYF
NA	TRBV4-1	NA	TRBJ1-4	TGCGCCAGCAGCACTTCACAGGGCTCTAATGAAAAACTGTTTTTT	CASSTSQGSNEKLFF
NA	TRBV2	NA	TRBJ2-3	TGTGCCACCCAGGGAATCACAGATACGCAGTATTTT	CATQGITDTQYF
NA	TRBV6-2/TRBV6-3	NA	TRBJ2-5	TGTGCCAGCAGCCAAGGGCTTGCGGGGACCACAACTTCCCAAGAGACCCAGTACTTC	CASSQGLAGTTTSQETQYF
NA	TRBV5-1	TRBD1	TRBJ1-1	TGCGCCAGCAGCTTGGGGGCTGACAGGGTTCGCACTGAAGCTTTCTTT	CASSLGADRVRTEAFF
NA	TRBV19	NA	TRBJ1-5	TGTGCCAGTACAGGATTCAGCAATCAGCCCCAGCATTTT	CASTGFSNQPQHF
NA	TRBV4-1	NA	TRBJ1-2	TGCGCCAGCAGCCAAGGCCAGAACTATGGCTACACCTTC	CASSQGQNYGYTF
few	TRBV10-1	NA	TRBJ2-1	TGCGCCAGCAGCGCAAGCTTCTCCTACAATGAGCAGTTCTTC	CASSASFSYNEQFF
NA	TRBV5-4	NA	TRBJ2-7	TGTGCCAGCAACCTATTCCGGGACAACGAGCAGTACTTC	CASNLFRDNEQYF
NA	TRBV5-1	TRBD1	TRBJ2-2	TGCGCCAGCAGCAACGGACAGGGGAGGACCGGGGAGCTGTTTTTT	CASSNGQGRTGELFF
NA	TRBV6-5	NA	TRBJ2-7	TGTGCCAGCAGCACTAGTGACGGCACCTACGAGCAGTACTTC	CASSTSDGTYEQYF
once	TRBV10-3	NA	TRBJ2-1	TGTGCCATCAGTGAGCGCGGGAATGAGCAGTTCTTC	CAISERGNEQFF
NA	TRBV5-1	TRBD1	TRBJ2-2	TGCGCCAGCACAGGGACAGGGTTCACCGGGGAGCTGTTTTTT	CASTGTGFTGELFF
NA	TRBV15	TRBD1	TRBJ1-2	TGTGCCACCAGCACAGGTGGTGGGACAGGCTATGGCTACACCTTC	CATSTGGGTGYGYTF
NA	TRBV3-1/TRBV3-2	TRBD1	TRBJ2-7	TGTGCCAGCAGCCAGGTCGTGACAGGGGTTGGACACGAGCAGTACTTC	CASSQVVTGVGHEQYF
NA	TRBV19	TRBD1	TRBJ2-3	TGTGCCGCCCGGGACAGGGGCACAGATACGCAGTATTTT	CAARDRGTDTQYF
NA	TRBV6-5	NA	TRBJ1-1	TGTGCCAGCAGGCCGACATTTTTGAACACTGAAGCTTTCTTT	CASRPTFLNTEAFF
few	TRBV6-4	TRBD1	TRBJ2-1	TGTGCCAGCAGTGACGGGACAGGGGGCAATGAGCAGTTCTTC	CASSDGTGGNEQFF
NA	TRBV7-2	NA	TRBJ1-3	TGTGCCAGCAGCTCACCTGGGCCACTTCTCTTTGGAAACACCATATATTTT	CASSSPGPLLFGNTIYF
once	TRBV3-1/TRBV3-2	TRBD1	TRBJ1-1	TGTGCCAGCAAACAGGGGGTCGGATTAAACACTGAAGCTTTCTTT	CASKQGVGLNTEAFF
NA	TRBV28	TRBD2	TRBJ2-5	TGTGCCAGCAGTTTCCTTACATTAGGAGGGAGACGGGGGGGCGGAGAGACCCAGTACTTC	CASSFLTLGGRRGGGETQYF
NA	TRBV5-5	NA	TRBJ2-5	TGTGCCAGCAGCTTGGAATTGACAGGTCGTCAAGAGACCCAGTACTTC	CASSLELTGRQETQYF
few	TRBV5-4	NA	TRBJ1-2	TGTGCCAGCAGTTTGGATGAGGTCTATGGCTACACCTTC	CASSLDEVYGYTF
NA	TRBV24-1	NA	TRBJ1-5	TGTGCCACCAGTGCGGGGAATCTGAATCAGCCCCAGCATTTT	CATSAGNLNQPQHF
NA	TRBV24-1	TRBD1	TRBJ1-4	TGTGCCACCAGTGATTCACAGGACAGGGGAAATGAAAAACTGTTTTTT	CATSDSQDRGNEKLFF
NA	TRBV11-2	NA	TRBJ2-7	TGTGCCAGCAGCTATCAGACAGGTCACTACGAGCAGTACTTC	CASSYQTGHYEQYF
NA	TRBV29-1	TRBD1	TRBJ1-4	TGCAGCGTGATTGACAGGGGAGGACTGTTTTTT	CSVIDRGGLFF
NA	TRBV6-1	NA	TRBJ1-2	TGTGCCAGCAGTGAAAGGATCGGGCAGGGCGGCTACACCTTC	CASSERIGQGGYTF
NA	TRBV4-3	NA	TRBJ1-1	TGCGCCAGCAGCCAAGATAGGGGGGGGCCGGCTGAAGCTTTCTTT	CASSQDRGGPAEAFF
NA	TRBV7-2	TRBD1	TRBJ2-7	TGTGCCAGCAGCCCCTGGACAGGGGGCGCGGGTTGGGGCGAGCAGTACTTC	CASSPWTGGAGWGEQYF
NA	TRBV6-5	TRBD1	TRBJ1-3	TGTGCCAGCAGTTCGACCAGGGGGAGTTCTGGAAACACCATATATTTT	CASSSTRGSSGNTIYF
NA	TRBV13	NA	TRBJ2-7	TGTGCCAGCAGCTTAGGTCGGTCCTACGAGCAGTACTTC	CASSLGRSYEQYF
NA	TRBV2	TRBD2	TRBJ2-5	TGTGCCAGCACTGACAAAGTGGGACTAGCGGGCCTCCAAGAGACCCAGTACTTC	CASTDKVGLAGLQETQYF
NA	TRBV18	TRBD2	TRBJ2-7	TGTGCCAGCTCACCGGGGTTTGGTAACGGGGGGAAATACGAGCAGTACTTC	CASSPGFGNGGKYEQYF
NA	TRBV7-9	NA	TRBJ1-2	TGTGCCAGCAGCTTATCTGAGAACTATGGCTACACCTTC	CASSLSENYGYTF
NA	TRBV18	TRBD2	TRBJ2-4	TGTGCCAGCTCACCACCGAGTGCGGGAGGGCCCGGGTTGATAGGAAACATTCAGTACTTC	CASSPPSAGGPGLIGNIQYF
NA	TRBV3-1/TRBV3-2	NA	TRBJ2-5	TGTGCCAGCAGCCCAAAAGCAGGGTTGGAGACCCAGTACTTC	CASSPKAGLETQYF
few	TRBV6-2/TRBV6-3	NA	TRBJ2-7	TGTGCCAGCAGTTACGGGCGGGGACCTGAGCAGTACTTC	CASSYGRGPEQYF
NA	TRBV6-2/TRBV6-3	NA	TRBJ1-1	TGTGCCAGCAGTTACGTTCCGGGTGAAGCTTTCTTT	CASSYVPGEAFF
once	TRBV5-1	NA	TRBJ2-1	TGCGCCAGCAGCTTTCGGGGAGGCGCGGGCAATGAGCAGTTCTTC	CASSFRGGAGNEQFF
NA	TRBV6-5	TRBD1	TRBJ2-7	TGTGCCAGCAGTTACGGGACAGCGTTCTACGAGCAGTACTTC	CASSYGTAFYEQYF
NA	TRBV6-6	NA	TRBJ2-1	TGTGCCAGCAGTTACTCTGGGGCTCCTGAGCAGTTCTTC	CASSYSGAPEQFF
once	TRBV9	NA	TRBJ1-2	TGTGCCAGCAGCGTAGAAGCTACACAGGGAGGGTATGGCTACACCTTC	CASSVEATQGGYGYTF
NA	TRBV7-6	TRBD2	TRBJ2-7	TGTGCCAGCAGCTCCAGTAGCGGGAGGGCCTACGAGCAGTACTTC	CASSSSSGRAYEQYF
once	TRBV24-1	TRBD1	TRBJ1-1	TGTGCCACCAGTGATGGGACAGGGGGCGCTGAAGCTTTCTTT	CATSDGTGGAEAFF
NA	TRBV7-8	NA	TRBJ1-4	TGTGCCAGCAGCTTTTCCAGGGATAATGAAAAACTGTTTTTT	CASSFSRDNEKLFF
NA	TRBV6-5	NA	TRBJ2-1	TGTGCCAGCATTGGCGGAACCGTCTACAATGAGCAGTTCTTC	CASIGGTVYNEQFF
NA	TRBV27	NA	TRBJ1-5	TGTGCCAGCAGTACAACGGGTCAGCCCCAGCATTTT	CASSTTGQPQHF
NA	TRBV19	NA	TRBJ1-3	TGTGCCAGTAGTATTTCAGGCGCCGACGGAAACACCATATATTTT	CASSISGADGNTIYF